These 5 T cell receptor beta chains were sequenced from one sample in a study of T cells after somatic rescue of genetic block. Sequenced by immunoSEQ multiplex PCR; TCRdb stores in-frame clones only, minus some. The profile shows roughly 11,000 clones, about 76% of them singletons. Sequenced sample: peripheral blood mononuclear cells (PBMCs). These receptors were obtained from a boy between 10 and 17 years old.

V gene TRBV15 combines with J gene TRBJ2-3; 10 bases map to TRBD2. The germline CDR1 and CDR2 sequences are LNHNV and YYDKDF (reference sequence). There are 16 residues in the CDR3. V shed 2 bases and J 0 bases; nucleotides not matched to a gene: 2. CDR3 nucleotides: TGTGCCACCAGCAGATTGGGACTAGCGAGCACAGATACGCAGTATTTT. It codes for CATSRLGLASTDTQYF.

The chain recombines TRBV10-1 with TRBJ2-6; D call uncertain. CDR1 and CDR2 (germline): WNHNN, SYGVQD (reference sequence). The CDR3 extends over 18 amino acids. Trimming pared 5 bases from V and 5 bases from J, leaving 22 bases between. CDR3 in amino acids: CASSHARIAQSRANVLTF. The CDR3 DNA follows: TGCGCCAGCAGTCATGCACGGATCGCACAAAGTCGGGCCAACGTCCTGACTTTC.

The V and J genes are TRBV6-1 and TRBJ1-2; D possibly corresponds to TRBD1 (5 bases). V lost 7 bases and J lost 0, with 15 bases in between. CDR1 and CDR2 (germline): MNHNS, SASEGT. This CDR3 is built from 15 residues. DNA of the CDR3: TGTGCCAGCATAATTTGGGGGTTTCCTAACTATGGCTACACCTTC. Protein sequence: CASIIWGFPNYGYTF.

The rearrangement links TRBV6-6 to TRBJ2-7; D may be TRBD2 (5 bases). Trimming took off 1 base at V and 5 bases at J, with 12 bases between the two ends. Germline CDR1 reads MNHNY; CDR2 reads SVGAGI (reference sequence). The CDR3 is 14 residues long. The CDR3 coding sequence is TGTGCCAGCAGTTACTACGATGGGAGAAACGAGCAGTACTTC. The encoded protein is CASSYYDGRNEQYF.

V usage is TRBV7-9 and J usage is TRBJ2-1; weak D call: TRBD2 (6 bases). This CDR3 has 14 residues. Germline loops: CDR1 SEHNR, CDR2 FQNEAQ (reference sequence). Trimming left V 3 bases short and J 5 bases short, with 11 bases between. CDR3 DNA sequence: TGTGCCAGCAGCTTGTCTGGAGGGAACAATGAGCAGTTCTTC. Translated, it gives CASSLSGGNNEQFF.